This section outlines one T cell receptor beta chain sequence together with its context. This record belongs to a study of T cell responses to AZD1222 COVID-19 vaccine. The table came from immunoSEQ multiplex PCR; TCRdb's copy has only in-frame clones and leaves some out. The table records about 100,000 clones, 85% to 90% of them present only once. Germline-derived CDR1 and CDR2 are MNHEY and SVGAGI. V was shortened by 4 bases and J by 0 bases, with 13 bases between the two germline ends. The CDR3 spans 16 residues. The chain joins TRBV6-5 to TRBJ2-1; the D gene is possibly TRBD2 (7 bases). The sequenced sample was peripheral blood, obtained on day 0 of AZD1222 vaccination. The receptor comes from an adult in good health. This chain's CDR3 is CASSLGGGTSYNEQFF. The DNA for the CDR3 is TGTGCCAGCAGTTTAGGGGGGGGCACCTCCTACAATGAGCAGTTCTTC.